The next 11 T cell receptor beta chains were all read from a single sample in a study of OX40 agonist ivuxolimab in advanced cancers. The table came from immunoSEQ multiplex PCR; TCRdb's copy has only in-frame clones and leaves some out. The sample lists 100,000 to 110,000 clones, about nine tenths occurring once. The sample was CD4+ or CD8+ T cells sorted from blood, taken in a trial of the OX40 agonist ivuxolimab. The receptors stem from an adult with an advanced solid tumor such as melanoma, head and neck, liver or kidney cancer.

The chain carries TRBV6-5 and TRBJ1-2; no firm D call. V lost 7 bases to trimming and J lost 0 bases, with 12 bases between them. Germline V gene sequence: CDR1 MNHEY, CDR2 SVGAGI. The CDR3 has 14 residues. The CDR3 DNA reads as TGTGCCAGCAAGCAGGAACCGGCTAACTATGGCTACACCTTC. Protein product: CASKQEPANYGYTF.

The chain has TRBV28 and TRBJ1-2; D remains unclear. V dropped 4 bases and J dropped 2 bases, with 11 bases sitting between them. The CDR3 loop spans 14 amino acids. The germline CDR1 and CDR2 sequences are MDHEN and SYDVKM. The CDR3 sequence: CASSSSGPNYGYTF. DNA for the CDR3: TGTGCCAGCAGTTCGAGCGGCCCAAACTATGGCTACACCTTC.

The chain recombines TRBV29-1 with TRBJ2-7; 9 positions match TRBD1. The CDR3 is made up of 13 amino acids. Germline CDR1 reads SQVTM; CDR2 reads ANQGSEA. The V segment lost 4 bases and the J segment 6 bases; nucleotides outside the gene matches: 7. Here the CDR3 DNA reads TGCAGCGTTGGGGGGACAGGGAGGCGCGAGCAGTACTTC. Translating it yields CSVGGTGRREQYF.

The gene calls are TRBV6-5 and TRBJ2-2; D unclear. Germline V gene data show CDR1 as MNHEY and CDR2 as SVGAGI. This CDR3 spans 14 amino acids. DNA of the CDR3: TGTGTCCGTACCGTGGAGACGAACACCGGGGAGCTGTTTTTT. Encoded protein: CVRTVETNTGELFF.

This clone came up once. This chain connects TRBV7-8 to TRBJ2-5; 7 bases agree with TRBD2. The junction had 9 bases not matched to a gene; V was cut back by 5 bases and J by 3 bases. In germline, CDR1 is SGHVS, CDR2 FQNEAQ. The CDR3 sequence is 15 residues long. CDR3 residues: CASSPGRAREETQYF. The DNA for the CDR3 is TGTGCCAGCAGCCCAGGGAGGGCTAGGGAAGAGACCCAGTACTTC.

The chain couples TRBV10-3 to TRBJ1-2; D possibly corresponds to TRBD1 (6 bases). The germline CDR1 and CDR2 sequences are ENHRY and SYGVKD. The CDR3 length is 17 residues. V shed 0 bases and J shed 7 bases, with 21 bases lying between them. Here the CDR3 DNA reads TGTGCCATCAGTGAGTCCCCCTCGTACAGGGTTCCAGGTGGCTACACCTTC. Its translation is CAISESPSYRVPGGYTF.

The V call is TRBV11-2, the J call TRBJ1-2; TRBD1 is a possible D gene (5 bases). Trimming shortened V by 6 bases and J by 8 bases, and 19 bases separated the two germline ends. Germline V gene lookup returns CDR1 SGHAT and CDR2 FQNNGV. CDR3 length equals 14 residues. Written as DNA, the CDR3 is TGTGCCAGCAGTCCCGGGACCGCACCCGGGGGCTACACCTTC. Translated: CASSPGTAPGGYTF.

The genes are TRBV19 and TRBJ2-4, with 8 nucleotides matching TRBD2. Trimming took 9 bases from V and 7 from J; bases not matched to a gene: 17. Per the germline V gene, CDR1 is LNHDA and CDR2 is SQIVND (reference sequence). CDR3 length: 16 amino acids. For the CDR3, the DNA is TGTGCCAGCCGAAGGACGGGACTAGGAAGTTGGAACATTCAGTACTTC. Translated: CASRRTGLGSWNIQYF.

The V gene is TRBV5-1, the J gene TRBJ1-1, with D possibly matching TRBD1 (5 bases). Germline lookup yields CDR1 SGHRS and CDR2 YFSETQ. The CDR3 runs 14 residues. Between the trimmed V and J ends, which lost 4 bases and 3 bases, there was a span of 13 bases. The CDR3 DNA sequence: TGCGCCAGCAGCGCCGGGACCCCGGACACTGAAGCTTTCTTT. Encoded protein: CASSAGTPDTEAFF.

This clone was detected once. The J gene is TRBJ2-3, the V gene TRBV19; 9 bases map to TRBD2. The CDR3 length is 15 residues. The V gene end was trimmed by 5 bases and the J gene end by 3 bases; junction bases not matched to a gene: 6. The germline V gene encodes CDR1 LNHDA and CDR2 SQIVND (reference sequence). CDR3 coding DNA: TGTGCCAGTAGTCTAGTAGCGGGGGCGACAGATACGCAGTATTTT. As protein: CASSLVAGATDTQYF.

Only a few counts were recorded for this clone. The rearrangement uses TRBV19 and TRBJ2-5, with 12 bases identical to TRBD2. This CDR3 is built from 15 residues. Germline CDR1 and CDR2: LNHDA and SQIVND (reference sequence). Trimming cost V 5 bases and J 4 bases; bases outside gene matches: 5. The CDR3 DNA is TGTGCCAGTAGTCTCGGACTAGCGGGAAGAGAGACCCAGTACTTC. It codes for CASSLGLAGRETQYF.